This TCR beta chain appears in the sequencing data of a study of blood T cell repertoires in COVID-19. Germline lookup yields CDR1 WNHNN and CDR2 SYGVQD (reference sequence). J gave up 5 bases and V 2 bases, and 12 bases lay outside the gene matches. The CDR3 length is 17 residues. Using immunoSEQ multiplex PCR, the repertoire was profiled, and TCRdb retains in-frame clones only, with some absent. The data hold 200,000 to 250,000 clones, with roughly nine tenths observed a single time. The TCR comes from a man aged 30 to 39 who had recovered from COVID-19. This chain links TRBV10-1 with TRBJ1-2; 9 bases align to TRBD1. Sequencing used PBMCs or T cells enriched from blood (not recorded which). The CDR3 coding sequence is TGCGCCAGCAGTGAGACCTCCGGGACAGGGCTGGGGTATGGCTACACCTTC. This encodes CASSETSGTGLGYGYTF.